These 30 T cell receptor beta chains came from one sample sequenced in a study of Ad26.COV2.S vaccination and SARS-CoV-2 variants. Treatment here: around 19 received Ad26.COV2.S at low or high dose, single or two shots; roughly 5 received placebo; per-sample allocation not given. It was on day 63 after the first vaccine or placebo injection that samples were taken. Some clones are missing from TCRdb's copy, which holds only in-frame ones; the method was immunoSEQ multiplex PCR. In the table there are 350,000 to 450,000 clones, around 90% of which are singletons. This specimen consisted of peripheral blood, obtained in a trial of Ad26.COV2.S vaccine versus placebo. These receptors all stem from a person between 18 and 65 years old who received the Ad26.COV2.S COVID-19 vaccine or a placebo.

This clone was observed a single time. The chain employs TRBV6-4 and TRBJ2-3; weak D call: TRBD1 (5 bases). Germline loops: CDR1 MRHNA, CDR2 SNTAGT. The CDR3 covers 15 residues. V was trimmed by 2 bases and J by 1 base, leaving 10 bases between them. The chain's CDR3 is CASSDHTGGTDTQYF. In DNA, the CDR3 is TGTGCCAGCAGTGACCACACAGGAGGCACAGATACGCAGTATTTT.

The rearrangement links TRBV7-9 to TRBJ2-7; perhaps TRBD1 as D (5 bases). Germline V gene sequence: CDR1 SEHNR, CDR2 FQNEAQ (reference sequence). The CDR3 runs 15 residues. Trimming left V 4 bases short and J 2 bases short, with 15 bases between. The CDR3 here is CASSSTVDSTYEQYF. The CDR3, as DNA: TGTGCCAGCAGCTCCACCGTCGACAGTACCTACGAGCAGTACTTC.

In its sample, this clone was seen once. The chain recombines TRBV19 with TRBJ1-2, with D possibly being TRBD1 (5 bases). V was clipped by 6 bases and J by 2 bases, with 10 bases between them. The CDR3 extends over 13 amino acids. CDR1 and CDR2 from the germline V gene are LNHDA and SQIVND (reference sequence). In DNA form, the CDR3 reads TGTGCCAGTAGCATGGGACGGAACTATGGCTACACCTTC. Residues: CASSMGRNYGYTF.

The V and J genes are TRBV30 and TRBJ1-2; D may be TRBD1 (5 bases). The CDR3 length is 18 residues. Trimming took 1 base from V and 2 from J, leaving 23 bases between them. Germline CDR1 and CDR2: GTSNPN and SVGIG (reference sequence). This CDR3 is CAWSDLTGWGLKNYGYTF. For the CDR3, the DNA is TGTGCCTGGAGTGACCTCACCGGATGGGGCCTTAAGAACTATGGCTACACCTTC.

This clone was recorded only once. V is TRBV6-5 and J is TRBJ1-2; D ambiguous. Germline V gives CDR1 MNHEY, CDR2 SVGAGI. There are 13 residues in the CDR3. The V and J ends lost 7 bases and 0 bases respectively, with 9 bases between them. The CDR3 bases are TGTGCCAGCACGGCAACGACTAACTATGGCTACACCTTC. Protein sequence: CASTATTNYGYTF.

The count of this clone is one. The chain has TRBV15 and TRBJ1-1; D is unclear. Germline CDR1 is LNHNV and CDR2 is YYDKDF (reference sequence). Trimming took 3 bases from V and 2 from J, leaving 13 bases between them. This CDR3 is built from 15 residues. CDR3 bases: TGTGCCACCAGCAGGGTCCGGGCCGCAAACACTGAAGCTTTCTTT. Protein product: CATSRVRAANTEAFF.

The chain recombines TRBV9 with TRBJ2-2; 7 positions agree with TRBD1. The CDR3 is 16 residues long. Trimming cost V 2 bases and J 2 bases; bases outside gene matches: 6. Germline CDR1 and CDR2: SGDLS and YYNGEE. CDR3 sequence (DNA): TGTGCCAGCAGCGTTTCGACAGGGCTAAACACCGGGGAGCTGTTTTTT. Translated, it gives CASSVSTGLNTGELFF.

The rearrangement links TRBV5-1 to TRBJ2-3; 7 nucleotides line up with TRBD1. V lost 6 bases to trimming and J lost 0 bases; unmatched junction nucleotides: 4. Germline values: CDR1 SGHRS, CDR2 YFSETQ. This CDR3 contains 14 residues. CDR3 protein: CASNPGQSTDTQYF. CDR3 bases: TGCGCCAGCAACCCGGGACAGAGCACAGATACGCAGTATTTT.

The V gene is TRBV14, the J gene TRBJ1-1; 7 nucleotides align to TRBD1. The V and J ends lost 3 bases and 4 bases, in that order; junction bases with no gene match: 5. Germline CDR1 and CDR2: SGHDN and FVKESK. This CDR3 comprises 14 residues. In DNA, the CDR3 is TGTGCCAGCAGCCAGCTTCAGGGGGGCACTGAAGCTTTCTTT. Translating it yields CASSQLQGGTEAFF.

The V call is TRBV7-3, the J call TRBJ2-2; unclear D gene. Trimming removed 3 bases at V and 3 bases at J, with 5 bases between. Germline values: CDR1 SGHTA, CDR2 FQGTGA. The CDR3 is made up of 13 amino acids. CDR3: CASSFTDTGELFF. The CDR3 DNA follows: TGTGCCAGCAGCTTTACGGACACCGGGGAGCTGTTTTTT.

The chain's CDR3 is CASSDSSGGARNEQFF. The CDR3 DNA sequence: TGCGCCAGCAGTGATTCGAGCGGGGGGGCCAGGAATGAGCAGTTCTTC. The chain uses TRBV10-2 and TRBJ2-1; 10 bases are a match to TRBD2. The CDR3 has 16 amino acids. CDR1 WSHSY and CDR2 SAAADI come from the germline V gene. J was trimmed by 7 bases and V by 3 bases; bases with no gene match: 9.

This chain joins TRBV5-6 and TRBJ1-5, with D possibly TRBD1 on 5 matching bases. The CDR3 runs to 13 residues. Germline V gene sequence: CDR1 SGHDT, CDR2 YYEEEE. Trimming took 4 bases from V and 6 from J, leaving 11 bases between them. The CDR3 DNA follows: TGTGCCAGCAGCCCCGGTGGGGGTCAGCCCCAGCATTTT. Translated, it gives CASSPGGGQPQHF.

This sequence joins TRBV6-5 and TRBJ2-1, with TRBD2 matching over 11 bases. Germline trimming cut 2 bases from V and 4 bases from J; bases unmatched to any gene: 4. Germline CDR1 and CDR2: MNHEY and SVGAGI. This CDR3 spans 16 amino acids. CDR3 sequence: CASSYGSSGGYNEQFF. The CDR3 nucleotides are TGTGCCAGCAGTTACGGTTCTAGCGGGGGGTACAATGAGCAGTTCTTC.

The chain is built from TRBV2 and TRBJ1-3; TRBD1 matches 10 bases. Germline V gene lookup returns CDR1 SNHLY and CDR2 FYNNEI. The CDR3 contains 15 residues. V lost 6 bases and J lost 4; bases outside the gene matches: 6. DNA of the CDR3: TGTGCCAGCAGGATAGACAGGGGGCGAGGAAACACCATATATTTT. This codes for CASRIDRGRGNTIYF.

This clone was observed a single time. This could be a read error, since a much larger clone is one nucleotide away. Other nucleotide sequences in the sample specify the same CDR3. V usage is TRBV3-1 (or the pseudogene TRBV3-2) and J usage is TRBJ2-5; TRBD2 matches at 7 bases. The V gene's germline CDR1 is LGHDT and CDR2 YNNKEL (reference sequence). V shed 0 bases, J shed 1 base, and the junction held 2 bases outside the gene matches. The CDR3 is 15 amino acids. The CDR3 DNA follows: TGTGCCAGCAGCCAAGATCCGGGGGGCCAAGAGACCCAGTACTTC. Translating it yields CASSQDPGGQETQYF.

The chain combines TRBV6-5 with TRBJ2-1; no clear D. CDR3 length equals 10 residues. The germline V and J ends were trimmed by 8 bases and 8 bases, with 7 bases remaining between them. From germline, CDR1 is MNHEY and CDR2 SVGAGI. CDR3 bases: TGTGCCAGCCTCCTATATGAGCAGTTCTTC. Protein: CASLLYEQFF.

The CDR3 protein is CASSLLAGGSFYEQYF. The CDR3 region has the DNA TGTGCCAGCAGCCTACTAGCGGGGGGCTCCTTCTACGAGCAGTACTTC. The J gene is TRBJ2-7, the V gene TRBV4-2, with 12 bases aligning to TRBD2. Germline CDR1 is LGHNA and CDR2 is YNFKEQ. The ends lost 4 bases at V and 3 bases at J; junction bases unmatched: 7. The CDR3 runs to 16 residues.

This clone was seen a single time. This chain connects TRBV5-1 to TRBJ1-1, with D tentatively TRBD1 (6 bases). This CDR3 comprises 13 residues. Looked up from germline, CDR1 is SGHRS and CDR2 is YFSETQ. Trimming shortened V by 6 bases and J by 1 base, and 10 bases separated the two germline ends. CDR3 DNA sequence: TGCGCCAGCATGTGGGGGCAGAACACTGAAGCTTTCTTT. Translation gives CASMWGQNTEAFF.

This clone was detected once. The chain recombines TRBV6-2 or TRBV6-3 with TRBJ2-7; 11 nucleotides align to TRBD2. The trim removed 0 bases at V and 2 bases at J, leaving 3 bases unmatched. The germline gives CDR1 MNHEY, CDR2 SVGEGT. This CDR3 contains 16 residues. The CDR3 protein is CASSYSRTSGPYEQYF. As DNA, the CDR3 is TGTGCCAGCAGTTACTCACGGACTAGCGGGCCCTACGAGCAGTACTTC.

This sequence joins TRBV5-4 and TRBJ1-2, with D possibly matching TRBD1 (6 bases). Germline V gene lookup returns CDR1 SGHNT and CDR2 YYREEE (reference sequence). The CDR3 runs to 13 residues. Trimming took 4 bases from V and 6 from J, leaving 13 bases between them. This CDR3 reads CASSGGQGDGYTF. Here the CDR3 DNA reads TGTGCCAGCAGCGGGGGGCAGGGAGATGGCTACACCTTC.

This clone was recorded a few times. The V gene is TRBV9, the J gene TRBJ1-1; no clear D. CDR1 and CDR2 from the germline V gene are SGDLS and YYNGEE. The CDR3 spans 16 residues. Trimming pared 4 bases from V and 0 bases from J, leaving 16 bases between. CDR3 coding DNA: TGTGCCAGCAGCCCCCGGCAGAATCCCCTGAACACTGAAGCTTTCTTT. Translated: CASSPRQNPLNTEAFF.

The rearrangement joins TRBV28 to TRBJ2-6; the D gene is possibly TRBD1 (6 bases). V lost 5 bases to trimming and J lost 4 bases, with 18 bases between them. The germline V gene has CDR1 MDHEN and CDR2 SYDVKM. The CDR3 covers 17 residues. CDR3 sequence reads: CASSPDPGDKGANVLTF. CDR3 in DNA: TGTGCCAGCAGTCCGGACCCAGGGGACAAAGGGGCCAACGTCCTGACTTTC.

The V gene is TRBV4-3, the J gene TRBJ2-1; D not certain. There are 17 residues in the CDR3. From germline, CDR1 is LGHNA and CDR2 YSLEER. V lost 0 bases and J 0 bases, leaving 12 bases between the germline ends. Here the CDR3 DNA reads TGCGCCAGCAGCCAAGATGCGGTGGAGATCTCCTACAATGAGCAGTTCTTC. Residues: CASSQDAVEISYNEQFF.

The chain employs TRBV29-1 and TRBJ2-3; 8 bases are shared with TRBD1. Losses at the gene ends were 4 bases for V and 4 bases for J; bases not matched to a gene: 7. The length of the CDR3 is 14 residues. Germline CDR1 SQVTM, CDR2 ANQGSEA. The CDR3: CSVGAGGASDTQYF. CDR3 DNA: TGCAGCGTTGGAGCAGGGGGCGCCTCAGATACGCAGTATTTT.

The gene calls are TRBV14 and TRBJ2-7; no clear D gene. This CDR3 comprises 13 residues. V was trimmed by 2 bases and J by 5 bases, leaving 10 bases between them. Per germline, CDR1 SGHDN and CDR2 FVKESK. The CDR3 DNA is TGTGCCAGCAGCCAAATAAGAAGCCACGAGCAGTACTTC. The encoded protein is CASSQIRSHEQYF. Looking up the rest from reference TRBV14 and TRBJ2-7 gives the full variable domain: EAGVTQFPSHSVIEKGQTVTLRCDPISGHDNLYWYRRVMGKEIKFLLHFVKESKQDESGMPNNRFLAERTGGTYSTLKVQPAELEDSGVYFCASSQIRSHEQYFGPGTRLTVT.

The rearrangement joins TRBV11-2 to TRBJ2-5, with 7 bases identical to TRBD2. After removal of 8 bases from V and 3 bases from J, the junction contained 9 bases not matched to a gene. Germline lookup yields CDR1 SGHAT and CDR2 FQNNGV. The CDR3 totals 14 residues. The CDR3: CASAGLEIEETQYF. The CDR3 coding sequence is TGTGCCAGCGCCGGACTAGAAATCGAAGAGACCCAGTACTTC.

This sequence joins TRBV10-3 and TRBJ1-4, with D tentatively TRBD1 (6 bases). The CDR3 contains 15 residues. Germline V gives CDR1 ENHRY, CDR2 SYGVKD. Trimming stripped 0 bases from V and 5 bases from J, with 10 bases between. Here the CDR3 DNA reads TGTGCCATCAGTGAGTCTCAGGGGATAAATGAAAAACTGTTTTTT. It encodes CAISESQGINEKLFF.

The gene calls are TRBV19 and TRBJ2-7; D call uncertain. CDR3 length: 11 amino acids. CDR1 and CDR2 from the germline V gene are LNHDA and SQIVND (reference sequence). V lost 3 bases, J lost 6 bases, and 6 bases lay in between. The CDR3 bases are TGTGCCAGTAGTATCCTCGGCGAGCAGTACTTC. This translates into CASSILGEQYF.

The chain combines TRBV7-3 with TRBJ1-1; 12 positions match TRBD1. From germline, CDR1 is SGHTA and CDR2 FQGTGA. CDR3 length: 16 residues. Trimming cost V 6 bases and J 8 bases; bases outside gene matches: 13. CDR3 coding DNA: TGTGCCAGCAGTCAAGGGACAGGGGGCGCTGAAGAGGAAGCTTTCTTT. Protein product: CASSQGTGGAEEEAFF.

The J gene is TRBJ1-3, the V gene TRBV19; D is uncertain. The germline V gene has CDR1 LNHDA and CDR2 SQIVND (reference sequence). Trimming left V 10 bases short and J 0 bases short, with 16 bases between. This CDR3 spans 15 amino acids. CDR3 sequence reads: CATHSRFYSGNTIYF. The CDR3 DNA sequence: TGTGCCACCCACTCCCGGTTTTACTCTGGAAACACCATATATTTT.